This TCR beta chain was captured by sequencing in a study of cytotoxic CD8 clonotypes in ibrutinib-treated CLL (dated by TCRdb to about 2021). With respect to the entire study: The cohort was composed of around twelve relapsed/refractory and 15 treatment-naive patients; IGHV unmutated status was identified in roughly 17 patients. Partial responses were observed in about 24 patients and complete responses in 2; after a median follow-up of around 68 months, remission was maintained in 15 or so patients and progression was observed in about twelve. Response samples were obtained after a median of around 11 months of treatment, with a range of roughly 6 to 40 months. An average of around 260,000 productive templates and 94,082 productive rearrangements was obtained per sample. Longitudinal samples were available for about 30% of the roughly 90 trial participants. Cryopreserved peripheral blood mononuclear cells were collected at three points: before therapy, at response, and at either sustained remission or disease progression. Every sample from remission and from progressive disease was obtained while the patients were still on ibrutinib.

As encoded in the germline V gene, CDR1 is SGHAT while CDR2 is FQNNGV. V drops 1 base and J drops 3 bases, leaving 16 bases in between. CDR3 length: 16 amino acids, cysteine to phenylalanine. The retained sequence is limited to the CDR3, 48 bases, with the frame set at the first base. The goal of deep resolution MiSeq sequencing was a depth between 1 in 1 million and 1 in 200,000 T cells, and coverage averaged 10x per clonotype. TCR beta libraries were generated with the immunoSEQ hsTCRB Kit. The paper's processing steps were these. ImmunoSEQ Data Assistant and ImmunoSEQ Analyzer were used for data analysis, and V, D and J genes were assigned according to IMGT definitions. Clonality was computed as one minus normalized Shannon entropy of productive rearrangement frequencies, ranging from 0 to 1. Only overrepresented clonotypes making up at least 0.05% of the repertoire of each patient were included in the public clonotype analysis. Some twelve age-matched healthy donor repertoires from immuneACCESS were used as controls for clonality. Imported from immuneACCESS, the table was reduced by TCRdb to in-frame sequences with V and J called. These copies leave out some clones; in studies compared against another copy, an unresolved V gene accounts for under half, and the cause of the remainder is not known. V and J calls and clone size are as listed in that table; D and trimming were resolved from the DNA. This sample holds over 70,000 clones; around 79% were observed only once. The top ten clones comprise more than 4.5% of the sample.

The paper as a whole reports these results and caveats: Public clonotypes were rare and either shrank or stayed stable during treatment, and the rise in clonality at ibrutinib response reflected expansion of private clonotypes. Lymph node repertoires were not examined, and the timing of sampling was not matched between patients in sustained remission and those whose disease progressed. Clonality increased at ibrutinib response, stayed stable in sustained remission, and fell back toward baseline at progression. Baseline clonality exceeded that of age-matched healthy donors and correlated strongly with circulating CD8+ T-cell counts.

The time point label for this specimen denotes: approximately twelve months on ibrutinib. Approximately 2 micrograms of genomic DNA were extracted from cryopreserved PBMCs for TCR beta library preparation. High-throughput TCR beta sequencing was performed on longitudinal blood samples from CLL patients receiving ibrutinib monotherapy. The patients took part in an open-label, single-center phase 2 trial of ibrutinib monotherapy. On this clone: Its antigen specificity is not known. No qualities accompany the bases; no much larger clone lies one base away.

The V and J genes are TRBV11-2 and TRBJ2-7; 6 matching bases give a weak D call of TRBD2. This TCR was sampled from a human donor with chronic lymphocytic leukemia. The input for sequencing was PBMCs, taken after 12 months of ibrutinib treatment. The sequenced DNA: TGTGCCAGCAGCTTAGGCGGGGCAGAGTCGGGCTACGAGCAGTACTTC. This codes for CASSLGGAESGYEQYF.